The rows below give T cell receptor beta chains drawn from one sample of a study of cytomegalovirus exposure and HLA in healthy donors. Only in-frame clones appear in the TCRdb table, and some are missing; sequencing was by immunoSEQ multiplex PCR. The sample has about 120,000 clones, more than 70% seen once. Source material: PBMCs. These receptors were taken from a woman aged 30 to 39 in good health and CMV-seronegative. CDR3s include the opening cysteine and the closing phenylalanine or tryptophan. D genes are given only for firm matches. Clone size appears in some rows only: once, few, many, or a class for an expanded clone.

>.|.|TRBJ1-6|TRBV19
TGTGCCAGTAATCTGAACAGGGCCAATTCACCCCTCCACTTT
CASNLNRANSPLHF
>few|TRBD1|TRBJ2-4|TRBV6-1
TGTGCCAGCAGCCCCATCCTCAGGGGGCGAAACATTCAGTACTTC
CASSPILRGRNIQYF
>.|TRBD2|TRBJ2-3|TRBV7-9
TGTGCCAGCAGCATAGGACTAGCGGCTACGCAGTATTTT
CASSIGLAATQYF
>.|.|TRBJ2-3|TRBV25-1
TGTGCCAGCAGTGAATCGCGGGTGGCAGATACGCAGTATTTT
CASSESRVADTQYF
>.|.|TRBJ2-7|TRBV11-2
TGTGCCAGCAGCCACAGGGCCGAGCAGTACTTC
CASSHRAEQYF
>.|TRBD1|TRBJ1-2|TRBV15
TGTGCCACCAGTCACTACAGGGGATCGGGAGGCTACACCTTC
CATSHYRGSGGYTF
>once|.|TRBJ2-7|TRBV5-1
TGCGCCAGCAGCTTGTACGGGTACGAGCAGTACTTC
CASSLYGYEQYF
>.|TRBD1|TRBJ2-7|TRBV29-1
TGCAGCTATCTTAAACCGGGACAGGGGTTAGGCGAGCAGTACTTC
CSYLKPGQGLGEQYF
>.|.|TRBJ1-2|TRBV7-2
TGTGCCAGCAGCCAAAGACAGCTCCCTAGAGGCTACACCTTC
CASSQRQLPRGYTF
>.|.|TRBJ1-4|TRBV5-1
TGCGCCAGCAGCTTGGGCCAGGGCGGACAAGAAAAACTGTTTTTT
CASSLGQGGQEKLFF
>once|TRBD2|TRBJ2-6|TRBV5-4
TGTGCCAGCAGCCCCGGACTAGCGGGGGGGCATGGGGCCAACGTCCTGACTTTC
CASSPGLAGGHGANVLTF
>.|TRBD2|TRBJ2-7|TRBV5-1
TGCGCCAGCAGCTTCGAAGGGTTGGTACGGGGGGACGAGCAGTACTTC
CASSFEGLVRGDEQYF
>.|TRBD1|TRBJ1-1|TRBV6-1
TGTGCCAGCAGGGGACAGTCGAACACTGAAGCTTTCTTT
CASRGQSNTEAFF
>.|TRBD1|TRBJ2-1|TRBV4-3
TGCGCCAGCAGCCAAGATGGGCAGGGGGCGGGTGAGCAGTTCTTC
CASSQDGQGAGEQFF
>.|.|TRBJ1-2|TRBV4-1
TGCGCCAGCAGCCAAGGTGGCTCATTGGCCTATGGCTACACCTTC
CASSQGGSLAYGYTF
>few|TRBD1|TRBJ2-3|TRBV11-3
TGTGCCAGCAGCCTGGGACAGGGGATCGCAGATACGCAGTATTTT
CASSLGQGIADTQYF
>few|TRBD2|TRBJ2-2|TRBV5-4
TGTGCCAGCACTCCCGCGGGGGAGAACACCGGGGAGCTGTTTTTT
CASTPAGENTGELFF
>.|TRBD1|TRBJ2-7|TRBV2
TGTGCCAGCAGTTACAGGGGCGAGCAGTACTTC
CASSYRGEQYF
>.|.|TRBJ1-2|TRBV7-2
TGTGCCAGCAGCTTACGGCGGGGAGGGGCCTCCGTGGGCTATGGCTACACCTTC
CASSLRRGGASVGYGYTF
>.|TRBD1|TRBJ2-2|TRBV5-1
TGCGCCAGCAGCTTGGTCCAGGGGGCGAACACCGGGGAGCTGTTTTTT
CASSLVQGANTGELFF
>.|.|TRBJ1-6|TRBV6-5
TGTGCCAGCAAACTTACCCGGACACATAATTCACCCCTCCACTTT
CASKLTRTHNSPLHF
>.|.|TRBJ2-7|TRBV5-6
TGTGCCAGCAGCTTGGGAGGGGGTTCCTACGAGCAGTACTTC
CASSLGGGSYEQYF
>.|.|TRBJ1-6|TRBV13
TGTGCCAGCAGCTTAACGGGGGGTTCACCCCTCCACTTT
CASSLTGGSPLHF
>few|TRBD1|TRBJ1-5|TRBV30
TGTGCCTGGAGCCCTACAGGGGCTAGCAATCAGCCCCAGCATTTT
CAWSPTGASNQPQHF
>.|TRBD2|TRBJ2-7|TRBV5-4
TGTGCCAGCAGCGAAGGACTAGCGGGGGGGCGAGACTACGAGCAGTACTTC
CASSEGLAGGRDYEQYF
>once|TRBD1|TRBJ1-2|TRBV19
TGTGCCAGTAGTACAACCGGGACAGGGGCCCCTAACTATGGCTACACCTTC
CASSTTGTGAPNYGYTF
>.|TRBD2|TRBJ2-5|TRBV29-1
TGCAGCGTTGAAGATCAAGCGGGGGCGAGGGAGACCCAGTACTTC
CSVEDQAGARETQYF
>.|.|TRBJ2-1|TRBV27
TGTGCCAGCCGAGGGTCCTACAATGAGCAGTTCTTC
CASRGSYNEQFF
>once|TRBD1|TRBJ2-3|TRBV11-1
TGTGCCATACAGGGGGATACGCAGTATTTT
CAIQGDTQYF
>.|TRBD1|TRBJ1-1|TRBV7-2
TGTGCCAGCAGCCCAGACAGGGGATTAAACACTGAAGCTTTCTTT
CASSPDRGLNTEAFF
>.|.|TRBJ1-2|TRBV7-9
TGTGCCAGCAGCTTAGATGGGCGACAGGTCTATGGCTACACCTTC
CASSLDGRQVYGYTF
>.|TRBD1|TRBJ1-6|TRBV19
TGTGCCAGTAGTATAGGTCCGCCGGGACAGAGCTCCTATAATTCACCCCTCCACTTT
CASSIGPPGQSSYNSPLHF
>.|TRBD1|TRBJ2-6|TRBV27
TGTGCCAGCAGTTTTACAGGGGGCTCGAGCTCTGGGGCCAACGTCCTGACTTTC
CASSFTGGSSSGANVLTF
>few|TRBD2|TRBJ2-7|TRBV7-2
TGTGCCAGCAGCCCCATGACTAGCGGGGGTTACGAGCAGTACTTC
CASSPMTSGGYEQYF
>.|TRBD1|TRBJ1-5|TRBV5-6
TGTGCCAGCAGCTCCCGACAGGGAAGGGTTCAGCCCCAGCATTTT
CASSSRQGRVQPQHF
>.|.|TRBJ1-4|TRBV6-6
TGTGCCAGCAGTTACTCGATAGGGGTCGGCGAAAAACTGTTTTTT
CASSYSIGVGEKLFF
>.|.|TRBJ2-4|TRBV30
TGTGCCTGGAGTGACAGGGCTATAGCCAAAAACATTCAGTACTTC
CAWSDRAIAKNIQYF
>.|.|TRBJ1-6|TRBV23-1
TGCGCCAGCAGATTAGGACAGCACAATTCACCCCTCCACTTT
CASRLGQHNSPLHF
>.|.|TRBJ2-3|TRBV7-9
TGTGCCAGCAGCTTGGGGGCGCCAGATACGCAGTATTTT
CASSLGAPDTQYF